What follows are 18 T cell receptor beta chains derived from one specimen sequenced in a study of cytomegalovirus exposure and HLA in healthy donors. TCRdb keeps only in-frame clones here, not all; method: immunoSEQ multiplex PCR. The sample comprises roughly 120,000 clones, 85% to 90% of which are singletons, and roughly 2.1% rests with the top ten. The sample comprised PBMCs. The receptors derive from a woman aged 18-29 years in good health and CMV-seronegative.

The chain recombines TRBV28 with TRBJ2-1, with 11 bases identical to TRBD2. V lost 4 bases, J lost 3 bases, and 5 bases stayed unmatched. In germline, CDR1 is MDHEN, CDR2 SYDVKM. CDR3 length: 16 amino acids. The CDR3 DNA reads TGTGCCAGCAGTTCCGCCGGGACTAGCGGCTACAATGAGCAGTTCTTC. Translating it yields CASSSAGTSGYNEQFF.

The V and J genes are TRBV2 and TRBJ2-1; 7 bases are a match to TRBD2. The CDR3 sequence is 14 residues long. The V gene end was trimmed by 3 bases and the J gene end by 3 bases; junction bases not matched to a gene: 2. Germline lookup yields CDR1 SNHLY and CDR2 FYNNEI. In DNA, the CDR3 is TGTGCCAGCAGTGACAGCGGGAACTACAATGAGCAGTTCTTC. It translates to CASSDSGNYNEQFF. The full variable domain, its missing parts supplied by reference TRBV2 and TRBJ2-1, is EPEVTQTPSHQVTQMGQEVILRCVPISNHLYFYWYRQILGQKVEFLVSFYNNEISEKSEIFDDQFSVERPDGSNFTLKIRSTKLEDSAMYFCASSDSGNYNEQFFGPGTRLTVL.

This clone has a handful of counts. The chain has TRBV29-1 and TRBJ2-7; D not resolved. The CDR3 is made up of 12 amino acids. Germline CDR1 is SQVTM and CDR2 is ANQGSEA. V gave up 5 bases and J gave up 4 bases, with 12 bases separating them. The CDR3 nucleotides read TGCAGCGTTCCCGTGCACTCGTACGAGCAGTACTTC. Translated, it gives CSVPVHSYEQYF.

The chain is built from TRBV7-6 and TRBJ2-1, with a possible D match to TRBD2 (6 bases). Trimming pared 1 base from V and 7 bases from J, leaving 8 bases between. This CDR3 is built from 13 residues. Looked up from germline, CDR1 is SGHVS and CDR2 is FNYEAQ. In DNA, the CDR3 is TGTGCCAGCAGCTTAGGGAGGGCAAATGAGCAGTTCTTC. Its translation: CASSLGRANEQFF.

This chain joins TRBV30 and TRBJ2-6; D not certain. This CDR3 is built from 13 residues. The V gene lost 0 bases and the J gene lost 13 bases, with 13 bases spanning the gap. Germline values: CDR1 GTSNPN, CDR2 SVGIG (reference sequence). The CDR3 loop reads CAWSVFSTGVLTF. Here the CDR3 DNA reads TGTGCCTGGAGTGTATTTAGTACCGGGGTCCTGACTTTC. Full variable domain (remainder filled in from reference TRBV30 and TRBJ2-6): SQTIHQWPATLVQPVGSPLSLECTVEGTSNPNLYWYRQAAGRGLQLLFYSVGIGQISSEVPQNLSASRPQDRQFILSSKKLLLSDSGFYLCAWSVFSTGVLTFGAGSRLTVL.

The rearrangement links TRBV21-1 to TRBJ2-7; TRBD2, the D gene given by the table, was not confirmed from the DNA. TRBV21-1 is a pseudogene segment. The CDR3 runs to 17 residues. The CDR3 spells CASSKFRICGTVYEQYF. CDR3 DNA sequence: TGTGCCAGCAGCAAATTCAGAATTTGCGGGACTGTGTACGAGCAGTACTTC.

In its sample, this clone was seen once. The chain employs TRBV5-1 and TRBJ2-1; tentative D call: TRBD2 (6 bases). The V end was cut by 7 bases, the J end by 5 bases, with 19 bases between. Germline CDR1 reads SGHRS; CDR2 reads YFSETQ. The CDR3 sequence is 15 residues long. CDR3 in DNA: TGCGCCAGCGGGACGACTAGGGAAACGCACAATGAGCAGTTCTTC. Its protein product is CASGTTRETHNEQFF. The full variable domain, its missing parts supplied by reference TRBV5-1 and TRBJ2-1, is KAGVTQTPRYLIKTRGQQVTLSCSPISGHRSVSWYQQTPGQGLQFLFEYFSETQRNKGNFPGRFSGRQFSNSRSEMNVSTLELGDSALYLCASGTTRETHNEQFFGPGTRLTVL.

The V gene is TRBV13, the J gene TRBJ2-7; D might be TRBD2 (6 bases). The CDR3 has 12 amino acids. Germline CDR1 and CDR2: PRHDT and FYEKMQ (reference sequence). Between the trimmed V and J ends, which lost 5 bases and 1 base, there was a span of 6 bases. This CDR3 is CASSRGSYEQYF. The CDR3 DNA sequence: TGTGCCAGCAGCCGGGGGTCCTACGAGCAGTACTTC.

The CDR3 nucleotides are TGTGCCAGCAGCCCCGGATTAGGCGCAGGGGATAATGAGCAGTTCTTC. This translates into CASSPGLGAGDNEQFF. The chain links TRBV28 to TRBJ2-1, with D possibly TRBD1 on 6 matching bases. The CDR3 sequence is 16 residues long. Germline CDR1 is MDHEN and CDR2 is SYDVKM. The V and J ends lost 6 bases and 7 bases respectively, with 22 bases between them.

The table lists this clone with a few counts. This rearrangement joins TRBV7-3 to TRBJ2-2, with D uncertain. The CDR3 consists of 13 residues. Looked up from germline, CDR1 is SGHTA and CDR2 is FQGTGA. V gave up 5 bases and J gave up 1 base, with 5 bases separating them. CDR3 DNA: TGTGCCAGCAGCATAGAGAACACCGGGGAGCTGTTTTTT. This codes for CASSIENTGELFF.

CDR3 in DNA: TGTGCCACCAGCGCAGGACAGGGAAACGCCTACGAGCAGTACTTC. Its protein product is CATSAGQGNAYEQYF. The rearrangement links TRBV15 to TRBJ2-7, with 8 nucleotides matching TRBD1. The germline gives CDR1 LNHNV, CDR2 YYDKDF (reference sequence). The V gene end was trimmed by 5 bases and the J gene end by 2 bases; junction bases not matched to a gene: 8. The CDR3 length is 15 residues.

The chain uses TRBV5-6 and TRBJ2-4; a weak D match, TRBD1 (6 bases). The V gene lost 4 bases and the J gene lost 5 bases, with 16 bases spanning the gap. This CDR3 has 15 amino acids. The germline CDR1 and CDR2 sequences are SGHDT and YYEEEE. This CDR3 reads CASSPLGTSQNIQYF. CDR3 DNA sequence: TGTGCCAGCAGCCCACTGGGGACAAGTCAAAACATTCAGTACTTC.

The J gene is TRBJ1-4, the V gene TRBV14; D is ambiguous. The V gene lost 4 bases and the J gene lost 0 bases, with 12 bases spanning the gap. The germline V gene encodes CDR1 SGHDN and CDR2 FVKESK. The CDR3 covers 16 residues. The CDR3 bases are TGTGCCAGCAGCCGAGGACGGGATGCAACTAATGAAAAACTGTTTTTT. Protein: CASSRGRDATNEKLFF.

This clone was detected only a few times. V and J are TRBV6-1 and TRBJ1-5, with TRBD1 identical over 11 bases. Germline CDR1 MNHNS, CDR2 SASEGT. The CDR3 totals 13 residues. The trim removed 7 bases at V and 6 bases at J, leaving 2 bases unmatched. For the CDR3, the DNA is TGTGCCAGCATGGGGACAGGGGGTCAGCCCCAGCATTTT. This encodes CASMGTGGQPQHF.

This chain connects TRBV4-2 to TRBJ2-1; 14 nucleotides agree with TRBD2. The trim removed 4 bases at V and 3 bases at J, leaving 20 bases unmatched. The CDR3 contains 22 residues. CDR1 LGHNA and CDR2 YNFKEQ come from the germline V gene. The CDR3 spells CASSPSWQGLAGGAGYYNEQFF. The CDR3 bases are TGTGCCAGCAGCCCTTCATGGCAAGGACTAGCGGGAGGAGCGGGATACTACAATGAGCAGTTCTTC.

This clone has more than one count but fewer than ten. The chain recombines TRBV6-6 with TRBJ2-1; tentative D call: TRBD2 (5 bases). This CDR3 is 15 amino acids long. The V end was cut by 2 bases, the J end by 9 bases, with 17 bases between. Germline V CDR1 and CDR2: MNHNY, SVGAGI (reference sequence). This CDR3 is CASSYRGEGGGEQFF. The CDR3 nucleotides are TGTGCCAGCAGTTACCGAGGAGAAGGAGGCGGTGAGCAGTTCTTC.

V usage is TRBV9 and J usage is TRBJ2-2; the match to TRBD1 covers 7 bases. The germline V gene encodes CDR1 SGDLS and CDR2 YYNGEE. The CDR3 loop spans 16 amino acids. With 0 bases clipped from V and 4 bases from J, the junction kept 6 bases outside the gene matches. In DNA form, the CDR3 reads TGTGCCAGCAGCGTAGGAGCAGGGGGTCTCACCGGGGAGCTGTTTTTT. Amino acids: CASSVGAGGLTGELFF.

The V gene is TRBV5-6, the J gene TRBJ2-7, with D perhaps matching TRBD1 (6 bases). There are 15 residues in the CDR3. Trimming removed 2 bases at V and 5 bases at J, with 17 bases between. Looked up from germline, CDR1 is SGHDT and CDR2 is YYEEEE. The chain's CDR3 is CASSFYRAPTHEQYF. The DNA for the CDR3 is TGTGCCAGCAGCTTCTACAGGGCACCCACCCACGAGCAGTACTTC.